This TCR beta chain was captured in a study of T cell responses to AZD1222 COVID-19 vaccine. Here immunoSEQ multiplex PCR was the method, and the copy in TCRdb shows in-frame clones only, minus some. The sample lists over 100,000 clones; roughly 91% were seen once. The study, taken as a whole, reports: There were repertoire samples only from the period after the peak T cell response.

Germline V CDR1 and CDR2: LGHDT, YNNKEL (reference sequence). Trimming removed 0 bases from V and 8 bases from J; junction bases left unmatched: 6. The CDR3 has 16 amino acids. This clone occurred a few times. What it recognizes is unknown. Pooled samples include second doses given at about 4 or 12 weeks. This clonotype originated in an adult who received the AZD1222 COVID-19 vaccine. The chain combines TRBV3-1 (or the pseudogene TRBV3-2) with TRBJ2-1, with TRBD2 matching over 11 bases. The sequencing used peripheral blood, collected 28 days after the second AZD1222 dose. CDR3 residues: CASSQDPGLAGYEQFF. In DNA form, the CDR3 reads TGTGCCAGCAGCCAAGATCCCGGACTAGCGGGCTATGAGCAGTTCTTC.